The 8 T cell receptor beta chains presented below share a single source sample, sequenced in a study of blood T cell repertoires in COVID-19. Measured with immunoSEQ multiplex PCR; TCRdb has only the in-frame clones, and not every one. This sample yields more than 130,000 clones, of which under 85% are seen a single time; 5.5% to 7% belongs to the top ten. Sequencing used peripheral blood. These receptors were obtained from a human donor in a cohort sampled during active COVID-19.

The V call is TRBV6-2 or TRBV6-3, the J call TRBJ2-3; TRBD2 agrees at 9 bases. CDR3 length: 16 residues. The germline V gene encodes CDR1 MNHEY and CDR2 SVGEGT. The trim removed 2 bases at V and 2 bases at J, leaving 5 bases unmatched. This chain's CDR3 is CASSYLAGGPTDTQYF. As DNA, the CDR3 is TGTGCCAGCAGTTACCTCGCGGGGGGGCCCACAGATACGCAGTATTTT.

V is TRBV5-1 and J is TRBJ2-2; TRBD2 is a possible D gene (7 bases). The CDR3 spans 17 residues. The germline V gene has CDR1 SGHRS and CDR2 YFSETQ. Trimming cost V 1 base and J 1 base, with 14 bases left between them. CDR3 protein: CASSLSGGAVNTGELFF. The DNA for the CDR3 is TGCGCCAGCAGCTTGAGTGGGGGGGCCGTGAACACCGGGGAGCTGTTTTTT.

The genes are TRBV5-6 and TRBJ2-3; 8 positions match TRBD2. Germline assignment: CDR1 SGHDT and CDR2 YYEEEE. The CDR3 totals 15 residues. V shed 4 bases, J shed 3 bases, and the junction held 7 bases outside the gene matches. CDR3 loop: CASSRPGTSTDTQYF. The CDR3 coding sequence is TGTGCCAGCAGCCGACCGGGGACTAGTACAGATACGCAGTATTTT. The full variable domain, completed using reference TRBV5-6 and TRBJ2-3, is DAGVTQSPTHLIKTRGQQVTLRCSPKSGHDTVSWYQQALGQGPQFIFQYYEEEERQRGNFPDRFSGHQFPNYSSELNVNALLLGDSALYLCASSRPGTSTDTQYFGPGTRLTVL.

The chain couples TRBV29-1 to TRBJ2-2, with D perhaps TRBD1 (5 bases). V lost 3 bases to trimming and J lost 4 bases, with 18 bases between them. The germline CDR1 and CDR2 sequences are SQVTM and ANQGSEA. The CDR3 runs 16 residues. CDR3 nucleotides: TGCAGCGTTGAGTCAGGGTTCGGAACGAGCACCGGGGAGCTGTTTTTT. It yields the protein CSVESGFGTSTGELFF.

The chain recombines TRBV19 with TRBJ2-2; no clear D gene. V lost 6 bases and J 4 bases, leaving 12 bases between the germline ends. CDR1 and CDR2 from the germline V gene are LNHDA and SQIVND (reference sequence). The CDR3 is 14 residues long. The CDR3 spells CASRSYGGTGELFF. The CDR3 nucleotides are TGTGCCAGTAGAAGTTACGGCGGCACCGGGGAGCTGTTTTTT.

V gene TRBV12-3 or TRBV12-4 combines with J gene TRBJ2-5; D ambiguous. The V end was cut by 2 bases, the J end by 5 bases, with 3 bases between. The CDR3 runs 11 residues. The CDR3 DNA reads TGTGCCAGCAGTTTACTGGAGACCCAGTACTTC. The encoded protein is CASSLLETQYF.

This sequence joins TRBV4-3 and TRBJ2-2; D unclear. The CDR3 length is 14 residues. Per the germline V gene, CDR1 is LGHNA and CDR2 is YSLEER. The germline V and J ends were trimmed by 4 bases and 0 bases, with 6 bases remaining between them. CDR3 sequence: CASSLNTNTGELFF. The CDR3 DNA reads TGCGCCAGCAGCCTTAATACGAACACCGGGGAGCTGTTTTTT.

Worth noting for this clone: Other nucleotide sequences in the sample specify the same CDR3. The J gene is TRBJ1-2, the V gene TRBV6-2 or TRBV6-3; 10 bases are shared with TRBD1. V shed 6 bases and J 4 bases; nucleotides not matched to a gene: 8. In germline, CDR1 is MNHEY, CDR2 SVGEGT. This CDR3 is built from 15 residues. In nucleotides, the CDR3 is TGTGCCAGCAGCTCGCGACAGGGGGCGGTCTATGGCTACACCTTC. Its translation is CASSSRQGAVYGYTF.